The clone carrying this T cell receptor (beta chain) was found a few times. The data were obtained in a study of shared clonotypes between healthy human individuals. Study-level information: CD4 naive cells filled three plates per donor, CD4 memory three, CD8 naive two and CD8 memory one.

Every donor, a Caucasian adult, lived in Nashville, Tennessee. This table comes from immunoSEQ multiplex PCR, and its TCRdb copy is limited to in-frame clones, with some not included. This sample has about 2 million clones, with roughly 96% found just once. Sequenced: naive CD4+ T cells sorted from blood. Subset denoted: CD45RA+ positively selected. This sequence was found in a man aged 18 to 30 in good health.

CDR3 in amino acids: CASSRALPGDSGNTIYF. CDR3 DNA: TGTGCCAGCAGCCGGGCTCTGCCAGGGGACTCTGGAAACACCATATATTTT. The gene calls are TRBV7-8 and TRBJ1-3, with D tentatively TRBD1 (6 bases). V lost 5 bases and J 0 bases, leaving 17 bases between the germline ends. The CDR3 consists of 17 residues. Per the germline V gene, CDR1 is SGHVS and CDR2 is FQNEAQ.